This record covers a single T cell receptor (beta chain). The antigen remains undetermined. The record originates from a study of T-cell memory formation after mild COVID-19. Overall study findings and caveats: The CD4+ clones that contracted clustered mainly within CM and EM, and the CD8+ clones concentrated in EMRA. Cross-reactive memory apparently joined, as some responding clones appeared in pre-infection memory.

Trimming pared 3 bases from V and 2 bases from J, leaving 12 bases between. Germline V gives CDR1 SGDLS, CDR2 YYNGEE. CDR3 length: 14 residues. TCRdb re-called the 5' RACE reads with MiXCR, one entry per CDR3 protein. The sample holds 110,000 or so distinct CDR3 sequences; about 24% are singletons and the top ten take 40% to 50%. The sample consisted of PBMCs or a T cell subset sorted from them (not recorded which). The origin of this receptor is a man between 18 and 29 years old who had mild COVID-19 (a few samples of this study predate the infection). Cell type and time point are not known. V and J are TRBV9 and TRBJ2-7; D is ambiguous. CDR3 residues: CASSATDDPYEQYV. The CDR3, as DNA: TGTGCCAGCAGCGCCACAGATGACCCCTACGAGCAGTACGTC.